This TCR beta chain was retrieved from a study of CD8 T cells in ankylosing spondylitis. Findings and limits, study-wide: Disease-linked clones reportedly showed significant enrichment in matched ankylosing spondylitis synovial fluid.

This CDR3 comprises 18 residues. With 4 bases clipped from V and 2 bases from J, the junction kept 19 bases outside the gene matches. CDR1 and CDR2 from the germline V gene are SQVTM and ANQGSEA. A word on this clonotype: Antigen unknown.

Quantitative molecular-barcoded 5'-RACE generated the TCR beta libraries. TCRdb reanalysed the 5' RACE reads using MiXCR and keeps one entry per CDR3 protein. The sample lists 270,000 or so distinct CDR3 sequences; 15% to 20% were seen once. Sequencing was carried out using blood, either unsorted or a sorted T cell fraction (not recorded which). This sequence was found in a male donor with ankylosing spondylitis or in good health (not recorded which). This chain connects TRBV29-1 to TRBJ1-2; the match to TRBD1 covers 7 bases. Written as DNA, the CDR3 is TGCAGCGTTGTAACTCACATGGGACCGGGACAGAAAAACTATGGCTACACCTTC. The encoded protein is CSVVTHMGPGQKNYGYTF.